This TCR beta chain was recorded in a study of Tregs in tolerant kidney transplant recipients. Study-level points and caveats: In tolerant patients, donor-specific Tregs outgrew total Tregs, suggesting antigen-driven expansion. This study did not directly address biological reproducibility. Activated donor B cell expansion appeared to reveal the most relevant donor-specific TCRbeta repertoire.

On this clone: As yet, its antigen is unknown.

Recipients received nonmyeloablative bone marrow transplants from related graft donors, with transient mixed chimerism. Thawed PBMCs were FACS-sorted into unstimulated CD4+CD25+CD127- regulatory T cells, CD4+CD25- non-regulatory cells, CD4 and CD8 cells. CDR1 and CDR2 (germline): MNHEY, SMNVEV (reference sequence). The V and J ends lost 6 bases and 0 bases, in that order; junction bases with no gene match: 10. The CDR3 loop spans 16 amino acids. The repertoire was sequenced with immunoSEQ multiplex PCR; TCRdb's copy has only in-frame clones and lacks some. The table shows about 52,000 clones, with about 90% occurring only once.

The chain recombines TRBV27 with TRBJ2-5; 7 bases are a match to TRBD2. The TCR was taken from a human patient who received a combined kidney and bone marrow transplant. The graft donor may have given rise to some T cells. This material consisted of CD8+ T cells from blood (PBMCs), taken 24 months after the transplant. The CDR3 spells CASSYRRGGYQETQYF. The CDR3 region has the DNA TGTGCCAGCAGCTACCGGCGCGGGGGTTACCAAGAGACCCAGTACTTC.